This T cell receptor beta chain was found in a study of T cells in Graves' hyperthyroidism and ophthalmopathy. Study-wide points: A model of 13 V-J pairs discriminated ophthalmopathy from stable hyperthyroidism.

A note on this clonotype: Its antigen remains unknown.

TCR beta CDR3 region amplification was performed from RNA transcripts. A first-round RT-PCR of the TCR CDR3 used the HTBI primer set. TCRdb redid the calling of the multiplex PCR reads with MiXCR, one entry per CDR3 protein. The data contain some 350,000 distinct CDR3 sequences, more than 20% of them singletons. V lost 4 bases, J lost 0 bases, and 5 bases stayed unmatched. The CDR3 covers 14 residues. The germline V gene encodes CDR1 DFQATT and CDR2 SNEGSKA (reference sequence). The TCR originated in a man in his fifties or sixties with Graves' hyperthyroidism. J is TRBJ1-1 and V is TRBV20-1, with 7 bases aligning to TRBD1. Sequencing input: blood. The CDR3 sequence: CSAKPGQMNTEAFF. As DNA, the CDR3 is TGCAGTGCTAAGCCGGGACAGATGAACACTGAAGCTTTCTTT.